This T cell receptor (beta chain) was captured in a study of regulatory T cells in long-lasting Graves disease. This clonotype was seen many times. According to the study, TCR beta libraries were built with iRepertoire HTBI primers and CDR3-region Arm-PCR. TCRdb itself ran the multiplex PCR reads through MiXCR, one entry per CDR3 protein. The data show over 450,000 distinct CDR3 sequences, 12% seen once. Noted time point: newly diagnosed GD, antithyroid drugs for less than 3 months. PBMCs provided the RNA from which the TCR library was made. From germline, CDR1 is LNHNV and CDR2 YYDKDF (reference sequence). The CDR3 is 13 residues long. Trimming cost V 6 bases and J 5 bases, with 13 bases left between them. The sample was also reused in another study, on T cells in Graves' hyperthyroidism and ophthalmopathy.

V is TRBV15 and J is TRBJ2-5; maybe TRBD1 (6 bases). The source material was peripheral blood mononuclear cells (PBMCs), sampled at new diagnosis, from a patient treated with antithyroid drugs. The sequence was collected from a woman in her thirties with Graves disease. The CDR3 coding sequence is TGTGCCACCAGTAGGACAGCCGGGGAGACCCAGTACTTC. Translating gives CATSRTAGETQYF.